This T cell receptor (beta chain) was found in a study of shared clonotypes between healthy human individuals (dated by TCRdb to the early 2020s). At the level of the whole study: A couple of women and a few men aged 18 to 49 years were included in the cohort. For each donor, three plates each were used for CD4 naive and CD4 memory, two plates were used for CD8 naive, and one plate was used for CD8 memory. To estimate repertoire size and how much clonotypes are shared between individuals, the study performed deep sequencing of blood TCR repertoires from roughly five healthy adults. Different laboratories and diverse techniques were used to prepare libraries and sequence TCR repertoires, to increase sequencing depth and limit assay-specific biases. Each donor's leukapheresis produced roughly between roughly 0.9 and 9 billion PBMCs.

Using the deep immunoSEQ assay, TCR CDR3 regions were amplified from genomic DNA by multiplex PCR. For each cell subset, the extracted genomic DNA was distributed evenly across all wells of several immunoSEQ 96-well plates, and each plate served as one replicate. For sorted subsets, each replicate PCR was loaded with 200 ng genomic DNA, equivalent to 30,000 to 35,000 T cell genomes. Purified libraries were measured with a Qubit 3.0 fluorometer, size-checked on a Bioanalyzer 2100, and measured again with the KAPA Library Quantification kit. A separate single-read 150-cycle Illumina NextSeq 550 flow cell was used to sequence each immunoSEQ 96-well plate. Concerning the study's data processing: Because only junctional sequences without quality scores were contained in the immunoSEQ output, filtering matching that applied to full-length reads could not be performed. To assign V/J genes and CDR3, sequences were annotated against IMGT germline references using PyIR, a Python wrapper for IgBLAST v1.9. Any read was removed if the V/J assignment was weak (E-value above 1e-6), the CDR3 was missing, or the read contained stop codons, out-of-frame junctions, or ambiguous translated residues. A V3J clonotype was defined by an identical inferred V gene, J gene, and CDR3 amino acid sequence. Percentage overlap between repertoires was computed as shared unique clonotypes divided by the size of the smaller repertoire. Repertoire richness was assessed with RTK rarefaction, the Chao1 estimator, and Recon v2.1 estimates of unobserved clonotypes. Generation probabilities for all TCRbeta clonotypes obtained by the gDNA method from a handful of donors were computed using OLGA. Drawn from immuneACCESS, this table holds only the in-frame rearrangements with V and J called that TCRdb kept. Clones are partly lost; checked studies trace under half to an unresolved V gene and leave the rest unexplained. V, J and clone size reflect that table, while D and trimming were determined from the DNA. In all, the sample holds about 2.1 million clones, and just over 90% of those were seen once. The top ten clones comprise less than 2% of the sample.

The CDR1 and CDR2 encoded by the germline V gene are SGDLS and YYNGEE. Measured from the cysteine to the phenylalanine, the CDR3 is 14 residues long. Only CDR3 DNA is held: 42 bases, read in frame from base 1. V was cut back by 3 bases and J by 1 base, leaving a gap of 8 bases between them. To note about this clone: Its antigen remains undetermined. Base qualities are not at hand, and no much larger clone is one base apart.

CD8 naive samples were obtained by positive selection for CCR7 among CD45RO-negative cells, yielding a CD45RA+CCR7+ population from which TemRA cells were excluded. The donors were healthy, HIV-negative adults who had no recently reported acute infections or vaccinations. All donors were Caucasian adults living in Nashville, Tennessee, USA. Blood was collected by leukapheresis, and PBMCs were isolated by Ficoll-Histopaque density gradient centrifugation and then cryopreserved in liquid nitrogen vapor phase. Purity and quantity of every magnetically sorted T cell population were checked by analytical flow cytometry. Genomic DNA was isolated from each sorted fraction and quantified by UV absorbance on a Nanodrop 2000c. The research as a whole found: Only blood was sampled, and tissue TCR repertoires likely differ from those in blood. Naive subsets generally had larger estimated clonotype richness than memory subsets. Incomplete sequencing was indicated by rarefaction of sorted-subset datasets, despite the large sequencing depth. Compared with non-shared clonotypes, the clonotypes found in all four sorted-subset donors had higher generation probabilities. Pairwise subsampling indicated that sequencing depth was expected to affect the degree of clonotype sharing among donors. The genetic and exposure-history diversity represented was limited by the small number of donors. When a few donors were compared, the shared fraction of clonotypes was roughly 5% for naive CD4, about 4% for naive CD8, about 2.5% for memory CD4, and 0.4% for memory CD8.

The source is a young man in good health. Some clones in this sample may be carry-over from other donors' samples. The material sequenced was naive CD8+ T cells from PBMCs. The sample's cell subset or site, from its label and the paper: CD45RA+CCR7+. The sequence links TRBV9 to TRBJ1-3; no D gene call is confident. The CDR3 here reads CASSAAVSGNTIYF. The nucleotide sequence is TGTGCCAGCAGCGCGGCGGTGTCTGGAAACACCATATATTTT.